The TCR beta chain described here comes from a study of control samples from healthy donors and cancer patients. Some clones are missing from TCRdb's copy, which holds only in-frame ones; the method was immunoSEQ multiplex PCR. The data contain about 69,000 clones, 84% of them singletons. Material for sequencing was PBMCs. The TCR originated in a woman between 45 and 60 years old with lung cancer.

CDR3 residues: CASKSSDSAGELFF. CDR3 nucleotide sequence: TGTGCCAGCAAATCTTCGGATAGCGCCGGGGAGCTGTTTTTT. This chain uses TRBV6-6 with TRBJ2-2; perhaps TRBD2 as D (5 bases). Germline lookup yields CDR1 MNHNY and CDR2 SVGAGI (reference sequence). The V and J ends lost 7 bases and 6 bases respectively, with 15 bases between them. This CDR3 has 14 amino acids.